This note documents a single T cell receptor (beta chain) sequence. This entry is derived from a study of OX40 agonist ivuxolimab in advanced cancers. There are 13 residues in the CDR3. With 2 bases removed from V and 3 bases from J, the gap between germline ends came to 7 bases. Germline CDR1 is MNHNS and CDR2 is SASEGT. Autoimmune disease history or systemic immunosuppression was exclusionary. The assay was immunoSEQ multiplex PCR, and TCRdb's table has in-frame clones only and misses some. The table records tens of thousands of clones, more than 70% of them present only once. The sample was CD4+ or CD8+ T cells sorted from blood, taken in a trial of the OX40 agonist ivuxolimab. The sequence was obtained from an adult with an advanced solid tumor such as melanoma, head and neck, liver or kidney cancer. The chain carries TRBV6-1 and TRBJ1-1; possibly TRBD1 for D (5 bases). The CDR3 coding sequence is TGTGCCAGCAGTGAATGGGGGGACACTGAAGCTTTCTTT. Encoded protein: CASSEWGDTEAFF.